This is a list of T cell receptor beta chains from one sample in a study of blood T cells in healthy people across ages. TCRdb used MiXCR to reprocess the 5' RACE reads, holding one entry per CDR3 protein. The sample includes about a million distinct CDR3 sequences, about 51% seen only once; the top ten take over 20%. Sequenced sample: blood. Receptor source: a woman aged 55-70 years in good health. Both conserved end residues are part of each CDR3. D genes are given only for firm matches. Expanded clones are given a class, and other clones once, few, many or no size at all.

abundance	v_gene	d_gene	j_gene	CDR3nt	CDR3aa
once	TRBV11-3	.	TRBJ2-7	TGTGCCAGTAGCGCCGGGTCCGACTCCTACGAGCAGTACTTC	CASSAGSDSYEQYF
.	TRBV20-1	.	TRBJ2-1	TGCAGTGCCTCCGGGGCGAGGGCCTACAATGAGCAGTTCTTC	CSASGARAYNEQFF
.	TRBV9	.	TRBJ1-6	TGTGCCAGCAGCGTAGGCAGAATGAATTCACCCCTCCACTTT	CASSVGRMNSPLHF
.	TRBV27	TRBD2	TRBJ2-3	TGTGCCAGCAGTTTTTCGGCGGGACGATACGGGACTAGTCATCTGAATACGCAGTATTTT	CASSFSAGRYGTSHLNTQYF
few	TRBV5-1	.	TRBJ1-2	TGCGCCAGCAGGGCAGGGAAGGATGGCTACACCTTC	CASRAGKDGYTF
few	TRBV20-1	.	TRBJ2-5	TGCAGTGCTAGCGGGAGAAGCGAGACCCAGTACTTC	CSASGRSETQYF
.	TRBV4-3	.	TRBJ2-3	TGCGCCAGCAGCCGGATGACCACAGATACGCAGTATTTT	CASSRMTTDTQYF
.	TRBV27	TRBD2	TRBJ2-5	TGTACCAGCAGCGATCTGGGACTAGCGGGTCTACCGAGGATTGGTTGGGAGACCCAGTACTTC	CTSSDLGLAGLPRIGWETQYF
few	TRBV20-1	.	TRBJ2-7	TGCAGTGTCCGGACGAAACCCTACGAGCAGTACTTC	CSVRTKPYEQYF
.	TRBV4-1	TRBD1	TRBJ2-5	TGCGCCAGCAGCCAAGAAAGGGGACAGTTGGAGACCCAGTACTTC	CASSQERGQLETQYF
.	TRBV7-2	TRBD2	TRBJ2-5	TGTGCCAGCAGCTTATCCCGACTAGCGGGATACCAAGAGACCCAGTACTTC	CASSLSRLAGYQETQYF
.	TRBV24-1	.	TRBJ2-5	TGTGCCACCAGCAACCGGGACGTGCAAGAAGAGACCCAGTACTTC	CATSNRDVQEETQYF
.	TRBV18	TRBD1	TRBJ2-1	TGTGCCAGCTCACCGGACAGGGTCTCGAGGAATGAGCAGTTCTTC	CASSPDRVSRNEQFF
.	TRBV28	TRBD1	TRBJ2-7	TGTGCCAGCAGACTTACCATAGGGGGCAGGGGTTCCTACGAGCAGTACTTC	CASRLTIGGRGSYEQYF
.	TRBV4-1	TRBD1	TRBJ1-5	TGCGCCAGCAGCCAGGACAGGGTAAACCAGCCCCAGCATTTT	CASSQDRVNQPQHF
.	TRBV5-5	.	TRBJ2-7	TGTGCCAGCAGCTCTGATGCGGGTAGGTACGAGCAGTACTTC	CASSSDAGRYEQYF
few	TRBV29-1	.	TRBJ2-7	TGCAGCGTTGCATTCGACAGTTCGTTCTACGAGCAGTACTTC	CSVAFDSSFYEQYF
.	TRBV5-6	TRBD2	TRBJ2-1	TGTGCCAGCAGCCGCTTTGCGGGAGCCTACAATGAGCAGTTCTTC	CASSRFAGAYNEQFF
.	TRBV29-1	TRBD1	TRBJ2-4	TGCAGCGCCCGGACAGGGACGGGGAACATTCAGTACTTC	CSARTGTGNIQYF
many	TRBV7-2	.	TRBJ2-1	TGCGCCAGCAGCTTGCTGTACAATGAGCAGTTCTTC	CASSLLYNEQFF
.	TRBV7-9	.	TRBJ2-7	TGTGCCAGCAGCCCCCTCGCCAGTCCCTCCTACGAGCAGTACTTC	CASSPLASPSYEQYF
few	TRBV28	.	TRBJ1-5	TGTGCCAGCAGTTTATCTAGTCAGCCCCAGCATTTT	CASSLSSQPQHF
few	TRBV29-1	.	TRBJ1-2	TGCAGCGTTGAGTTTTTTAGTGGAGGACAGAGGATTCGGGGCTACACCTTC	CSVEFFSGGQRIRGYTF
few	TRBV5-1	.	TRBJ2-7	TGCGCCAGCAGCTTGTATCGGGGCGCGGTAGTCGAGCAGTACTTC	CASSLYRGAVVEQYF
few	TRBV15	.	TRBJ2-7	TGTGCCACCAGCGAAAACAGGGCAATGGACGAGCAGTACTTC	CATSENRAMDEQYF
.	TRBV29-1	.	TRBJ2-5	TGCAGCGTGGACATGGGCTACCGGGCGGATGGGCAGTACTTC	CSVDMGYRADGQYF
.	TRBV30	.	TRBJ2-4	TGTGCCTGGAGTGTTTCGGGCAGTCCGGGCATTCAGTACTTC	CAWSVSGSPGIQYF
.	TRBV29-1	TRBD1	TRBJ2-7	TGCAGCGTTGTAGACAGGGTTGAGGCCGAGCAGTACTTC	CSVVDRVEAEQYF
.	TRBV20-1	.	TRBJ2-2	TGCAGTGCTGATCCTAGAAACACCGGGGAGCTGTTTTTT	CSADPRNTGELFF
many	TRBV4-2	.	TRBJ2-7	TGTGCCAGCAGCCACCCTACCGGGAGTCTCTCCTACGAGCAGTACTTC	CASSHPTGSLSYEQYF
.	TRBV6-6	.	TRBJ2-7	TGTGCCAGCAGTTATATGCAAACCACGGAGCAGTACTTC	CASSYMQTTEQYF
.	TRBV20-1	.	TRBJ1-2	TGCAGTGCAAACCGGGATCGAGGCTACACCTTC	CSANRDRGYTF
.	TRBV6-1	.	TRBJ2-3	TGTGCCAGCAGTGTCGACAGCTACACAGATACGCAGTATTTT	CASSVDSYTDTQYF
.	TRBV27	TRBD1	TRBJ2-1	TGTGCCAGCAGTCCCGGGGACAGGGACCACAATGAGCAGTTCTTC	CASSPGDRDHNEQFF
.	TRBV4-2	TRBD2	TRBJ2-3	TGTGCCAGCAGCCAAGGTACAGCGGGGATCACAGATACGCAGTATTTT	CASSQGTAGITDTQYF
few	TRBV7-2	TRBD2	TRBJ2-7	TGTGCCAGCAGCATGGGACGGGAGGGTTACGAGCAGTACTTC	CASSMGREGYEQYF
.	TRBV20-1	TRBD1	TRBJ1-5	TGCAGTGCGGGGGACAGGGGGCTTCAGCCCCAGCATTTT	CSAGDRGLQPQHF
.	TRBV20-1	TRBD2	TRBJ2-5	TGCAGTGCCCCTAGCGGGGGCTACCAAGAGACCCAGTACTTC	CSAPSGGYQETQYF
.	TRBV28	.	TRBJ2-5	TGTGCCAGCAGTTTGGCGGGGACGGCACAAGAGACCCAGTACTTC	CASSLAGTAQETQYF
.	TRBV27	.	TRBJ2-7	TGTGCCAGCAGTTTTTCGCCCGCCTACGAGCAGTACTTC	CASSFSPAYEQYF
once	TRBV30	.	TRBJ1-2	TGTGCCTGGAGGGACATGGACAGACTCAACTATGGCTACACCTTC	CAWRDMDRLNYGYTF
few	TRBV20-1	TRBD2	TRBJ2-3	TGCAGTGCTAGTGATCGAGCGGGAATGGATACGCAGTATTTT	CSASDRAGMDTQYF